These 28 T cell receptor beta chains share one sample of origin, sequenced in a study of molecular identifiers for immune sequencing clone quantification. TCRdb passed the PCR reads through MiXCR, listing each CDR3 protein once. Of a few hundred thousand distinct CDR3 sequences in the sample, roughly 26% are singletons; the top ten hold 0.7% to 0.9%. Sequencing was done on a sample of naive CD8+ T cells from blood, with Jurkat cell RNA spiked in. Subset meaning: FACS-sorted CD8+CD4-CCR7+CD45RA+ naive T cells. The receptors shown here come from a human donor in good health. Some libraries in this study had Jurkat cell RNA spiked in.

Details on this clonotype: A much larger clone lies a single base off, so this may be a read error. The chain uses TRBV14 and TRBJ2-3, with D possibly matching TRBD2 (5 bases). Germline V gene data show CDR1 as SGHDN and CDR2 as FVKESK. This CDR3 comprises 17 residues. Trimming took off 0 bases at V and 3 bases at J, with 16 bases between the two ends. The CDR3 DNA sequence: TGTGCCAGCAGCCAAGAAGATCCAGCGGCTTTTACAGATACGCAGTATTTT. This sequence encodes CASSQEDPAAFTDTQYF.

This clonotype occurred many times. The gene calls are TRBV28 and TRBJ2-7; the D gene could be TRBD1 or TRBD2 (5 bases each). The ends were cut back, 3 bases at V and 3 bases at J, with 9 bases in the middle. The CDR3 length is 13 residues. In germline, CDR1 is MDHEN, CDR2 SYDVKM. The CDR3 here is CASSFRGRYEQYF. CDR3 sequence (DNA): TGTGCCAGCAGTTTCCGGGGCCGCTACGAGCAGTACTTC.

The rearrangement links TRBV7-9 to TRBJ2-7, with TRBD1 as a possible D gene (5 bases). CDR1 is SEHNR, CDR2 FQNEAQ, per germline (reference sequence). Trimming cost V 5 bases and J 4 bases, with 9 bases left between them. The CDR3 runs 12 residues. The CDR3 sequence: CASSRRQYEQYF. In nucleotides, the CDR3 is TGTGCCAGCAGCCGTAGACAGTACGAGCAGTACTTC.

The rearrangement joins TRBV2 to TRBJ2-5; D not certain. Germline CDR1 is SNHLY and CDR2 is FYNNEI. The CDR3 contains 13 residues. Trimming removed 1 base from V and 0 bases from J, with 3 bases in between. The CDR3, as DNA: TGTGCCAGCAGTGAAGGCAACCAAGAGACCCAGTACTTC. This encodes CASSEGNQETQYF.

In its sample, this clonotype was seen many times. The gene calls are TRBV5-1 and TRBJ1-4; D ambiguous. This CDR3 region has 14 residues. Trimming removed 3 bases from V and 4 bases from J, with 10 bases in between. Germline V gene data show CDR1 as SGHRS and CDR2 as YFSETQ. The CDR3 nucleotides are TGCGCCAGCAGCTCAGGCAGGAATAATGAAAAACTGTTTTTT. Protein: CASSSGRNNEKLFF.

This clonotype has only a few counts. In nucleotides, the CDR3 is TGCGCCAGCAGCTTGGACAGGGGTAGTTCACCCCTCCACTTT. It codes for CASSLDRGSSPLHF. The genes are TRBV5-1 and TRBJ1-6; 7 nucleotides align to TRBD1. Germline V gives CDR1 SGHRS, CDR2 YFSETQ. There are 14 residues in the CDR3. Trimming removed 0 bases from V and 9 bases from J; junction bases left unmatched: 3. The whole variable domain, filled in from reference TRBV5-1 and TRBJ1-6, reads KAGVTQTPRYLIKTRGQQVTLSCSPISGHRSVSWYQQTPGQGLQFLFEYFSETQRNKGNFPGRFSGRQFSNSRSEMNVSTLELGDSALYLCASSLDRGSSPLHFGNGTRLTVT.

The table lists this clonotype with many counts. The gene calls are TRBV6-1 and TRBJ1-5; D not resolved. This CDR3 spans 13 amino acids. The germline gives CDR1 MNHNS, CDR2 SASEGT. V was trimmed by 1 base and J by 5 bases, leaving 6 bases between them. The CDR3 loop is CASSEGWDQPQHF. In DNA form, the CDR3 reads TGTGCCAGCAGTGAAGGATGGGATCAGCCCCAGCATTTT.

CDR3 residues: CSARDMASGNNEQFF. The DNA of the CDR3 is TGCAGTGCTAGAGATATGGCTAGCGGGAACAATGAGCAGTTCTTC. The chain uses TRBV20-1 and TRBJ2-1; 9 positions match TRBD2. This CDR3 has 15 amino acids. Looked up from germline, CDR1 is DFQATT and CDR2 is SNEGSKA (reference sequence). The J segment lost 5 bases and the V segment lost 0 bases, leaving 5 bases of the junction unmatched.

The rearrangement uses TRBV4-3 and TRBJ2-3; TRBD1 is a possible D gene (6 bases). Germline V gene data show CDR1 as LGHNA and CDR2 as YSLEER. V lost 0 bases, J lost 5 bases, and 15 bases lay in between. There are 16 residues in the CDR3. DNA of the CDR3: TGCGCCAGCAGCCAAGATAGAAACAGGGTGGGAGATACGCAGTATTTT. Its protein product is CASSQDRNRVGDTQYF.

The sample holds many counts of this clonotype. The rearrangement uses TRBV5-5 and TRBJ1-1; no clear D gene. With 4 bases removed from V and 5 bases from J, the gap between germline ends came to 18 bases. CDR3 length equals 15 residues. Germline assignment: CDR1 SGHKS and CDR2 YYEKEE (reference sequence). The CDR3 coding sequence is TGTGCCAGCAGCGGGGAACAGCGTACGAGGACTGAAGCTTTCTTT. Translation gives CASSGEQRTRTEAFF.

This clonotype was counted many times. The chain combines TRBV6-5 with TRBJ2-1; D gene ambiguous. The CDR3 runs 13 residues. Trimming cost V 0 bases and J 8 bases, with 8 bases left between them. The germline gives CDR1 MNHEY, CDR2 SVGAGI. CDR3 DNA: TGTGCCAGCAGTTACTCGAAGGGATATGAGCAGTTCTTC. The encoded protein is CASSYSKGYEQFF.

V gene TRBV12-3 or TRBV12-4 combines with J gene TRBJ1-5; D gene ambiguous. The CDR3 is 13 amino acids. V shed 5 bases and J shed 5 bases, with 10 bases lying between them. CDR3 region: CASSTEGDQPQHF. CDR3 in DNA: TGTGCCAGCAGTACCGAGGGTGATCAGCCCCAGCATTTT.

This rearrangement joins TRBV6-1 to TRBJ1-2; D is uncertain. The CDR3 is made up of 16 amino acids. Trimming took 0 bases from V and 3 from J, leaving 14 bases between them. Germline CDR1 and CDR2: MNHNS and SASEGT. The CDR3 loop reads CASSEAGFVPYYGYTF. The DNA of the CDR3 is TGTGCCAGCAGTGAAGCAGGGTTCGTCCCTTACTATGGCTACACCTTC.

This clonotype was found a few times. The rearrangement uses TRBV6-1 and TRBJ1-1; D gene ambiguous. Trimming removed 2 bases at V and 0 bases at J, with 10 bases between. The germline CDR1 and CDR2 sequences are MNHNS and SASEGT. The length of the CDR3 is 15 residues. The DNA for the CDR3 is TGTGCCAGCAGTGAATGGCCAGACTTGAACACTGAAGCTTTCTTT. Translation gives CASSEWPDLNTEAFF.

J is TRBJ2-2 and V is TRBV2; 10 bases match TRBD2. This CDR3 has 16 amino acids. Germline V gene lookup returns CDR1 SNHLY and CDR2 FYNNEI. Germline trimming cut 2 bases from V and 4 bases from J; bases unmatched to any gene: 4. CDR3 sequence (DNA): TGTGCCAGCAGTGAACGGAGCGGGAGGGGCACCGGGGAGCTGTTTTTT. Its translation is CASSERSGRGTGELFF.

The rearrangement joins TRBV4-3 to TRBJ1-2, with a weak D call TRBD1 (5 bases). Germline V gene lookup returns CDR1 LGHNA and CDR2 YSLEER. The germline V and J ends were trimmed by 1 base and 3 bases, with 9 bases remaining between them. The CDR3 has 14 residues. The CDR3 here is CASSQGLGHYGYTF. In DNA form, the CDR3 reads TGCGCCAGCAGCCAAGGGTTGGGGCACTATGGCTACACCTTC.

This clonotype was detected once. A much larger clone lies one base from this, so it may be a read error. The rearrangement joins TRBV11-2 to TRBJ2-3; no firm D call. Germline V gene sequence: CDR1 SGHAT, CDR2 FQNNGV. The CDR3 is made up of 14 amino acids. V lost 11 bases to trimming and J lost 0 bases, with 15 bases between them. CDR3 loop: CARGFMSSTDTQYF. The CDR3 nucleotides read TGTGCCCGCGGATTCATGAGCAGCACAGATACGCAGTATTTT.

V and J are TRBV11-2 and TRBJ2-1; D perhaps matches TRBD1 (6 bases). The CDR3 length is 15 residues. The ends were cut back, 4 bases at V and 9 bases at J, with 19 bases in the middle. In germline, CDR1 is SGHAT, CDR2 FQNNGV. CDR3 residues: CASSSLNRVESEQFF. The CDR3, as DNA: TGTGCCAGCAGCTCACTAAACAGGGTTGAGAGTGAGCAGTTCTTC.

The rearrangement joins TRBV19 to TRBJ2-7; no reliable D call. Trimming took off 2 bases at V and 3 bases at J, with 11 bases between the two ends. There are 14 residues in the CDR3. CDR1 is LNHDA, CDR2 SQIVND, per germline (reference sequence). Here the CDR3 DNA reads TGTGCCAGTAGTATATTGTTTCAGCACTACGAGCAGTACTTC. It is translated as CASSILFQHYEQYF.

This clonotype has a count of ten or more. The CDR3 reads CASRVPSYEQYF. The CDR3 DNA is TGTGCCAGCAGAGTACCCTCCTACGAGCAGTACTTC. The rearrangement joins TRBV21-1 to TRBJ2-7. TRBV21-1 is an annotated pseudogene. This CDR3 has 12 amino acids.

The chain links TRBV19 to TRBJ1-1; TRBD1 might be the D (5 bases). The germline V gene has CDR1 LNHDA and CDR2 SQIVND (reference sequence). This CDR3 region has 15 residues. V dropped 0 bases and J dropped 2 bases, with 10 bases sitting between them. The DNA of the CDR3 is TGTGCCAGTAGTATAGATGTGGGACTTAACACTGAAGCTTTCTTT. Translation: CASSIDVGLNTEAFF.

This clonotype was counted a single time. The chain uses TRBV5-1 and TRBJ2-7, with D uncertain. This CDR3 contains 13 residues. The ends were cut back, 1 base at V and 1 base at J, with 6 bases in the middle. Looked up from germline, CDR1 is SGHRS and CDR2 is YFSETQ. CDR3 DNA sequence: TGCGCCAGCAGCTTGAACAGTTCCTACGAGCAGTACTTC. The encoded protein is CASSLNSSYEQYF. Combining the CDR3 with reference TRBV5-1 and TRBJ2-7 gives the whole variable domain KAGVTQTPRYLIKTRGQQVTLSCSPISGHRSVSWYQQTPGQGLQFLFEYFSETQRNKGNFPGRFSGRQFSNSRSEMNVSTLELGDSALYLCASSLNSSYEQYFGPGTRLTVT.

The chain carries TRBV19 and TRBJ1-6; the D is unclear. The V gene lost 3 bases and the J gene lost 0 bases, with 3 bases spanning the gap. Looked up from germline, CDR1 is LNHDA and CDR2 is SQIVND (reference sequence). The CDR3 covers 14 residues. The CDR3 bases are TGTGCCAGTAGTATCAGCTCCTATAATTCACCCCTCCACTTT. Translated: CASSISSYNSPLHF.

This clonotype was counted a few times. V is TRBV28 and J is TRBJ1-2; D unresolved. The CDR3 runs to 15 residues. Germline V gene data show CDR1 as MDHEN and CDR2 as SYDVKM. Trimming removed 3 bases at V and 4 bases at J, with 15 bases between. As DNA, the CDR3 is TGTGCCAGCAGTTTCCCTCCTCCCCTAGGCTATGGCTACACCTTC. Translating gives CASSFPPPLGYGYTF.

This clonotype was seen at least ten times. V usage is TRBV27 and J usage is TRBJ2-3; no clear D. Germline V gives CDR1 MNHEY, CDR2 SMNVEV (reference sequence). The V and J ends lost 3 bases and 2 bases respectively, with 15 bases between them. The CDR3 sequence is 16 residues long. The CDR3 DNA follows: TGTGCCAGCAGTTTGGGCGCCCGAGCTAACACAGATACGCAGTATTTT. Protein: CASSLGARANTDTQYF.

This clonotype was observed a handful of times. This chain links TRBV28 with TRBJ1-4; 7 bases map to TRBD1. With 9 bases clipped from V and 0 bases from J, the junction kept 10 bases outside the gene matches. The CDR3 sequence is 16 residues long. Germline V CDR1 and CDR2: MDHEN, SYDVKM. The CDR3 here is CASVGTDTATNEKLFF. The CDR3, as DNA: TGTGCCAGTGTAGGGACAGATACTGCAACTAATGAAAAACTGTTTTTT.

The chain employs TRBV20-1 and TRBJ2-2; 7 bases match TRBD2. J lost 4 bases, V lost 3 bases, and 14 bases had no gene match. Germline V lookup: CDR1 DFQATT, CDR2 SNEGSKA (reference sequence). The CDR3 length is 17 residues. CDR3 amino acids: CSASHYMGGSSTGELFF. CDR3 nucleotides: TGCAGTGCTAGTCATTACATGGGGGGGAGTAGCACCGGGGAGCTGTTTTTT.

Regarding this clonotype: One end of the junction varies from germline; a read error may be responsible. This rearrangement joins TRBV2 to TRBJ1-1; 8 bases map to TRBD1. Germline CDR1 SNHLY, CDR2 FYNNEI. The length of the CDR3 is 14 residues. The CDR3 DNA reads as TGTGCCAGCAGTAGGACAGGGATGAACACTGAAACTTTCTTT. Protein: CASSRTGMNTETFF.